This T cell receptor beta chain was found in a study of blood T cell repertoires in COVID-19. Study as a whole: There were acute and convalescent COVID-19 samples, and they came from the United States, Italy and Spain. T cells, B-cell-depleted T cells, or PBMCs supplied cDNA or gDNA.

This clone was seen a few times. The length of the CDR3 is 17 residues. CDR1 is SGHTA, CDR2 FQGNSA, per germline. V gave up 1 base and J gave up 0 bases; unmatched junction bases: 8. Original data processing: Quantification of nucleated cells was approximated via reference gene primer amplification. Produced via immunoSEQ multiplex PCR; TCRdb's table is partial and in-frame only. The DNA was the basis for D and trimming; V, J and clone size are from that table. The sample holds roughly 230,000 clones, about four fifths seen once. This sequence was found in a man in his forties with active or convalescent COVID-19. The sample comprised peripheral blood. This chain connects TRBV7-2 to TRBJ1-1; TRBD1 matches 7 bases. The CDR3 DNA reads TGTGCCAGCAGCTTAGAGGGGGTAGGGGGCATGAACACTGAAGCTTTCTTT. It codes for CASSLEGVGGMNTEAFF. The full variable domain, completed using reference TRBV7-2 and TRBJ1-1, is GAGVSQSPSNKVTEKGKDVELRCDPISGHTALYWYRQSLGQGLEFLIYFQGNSAPDKSGLPSDRFSAERTGGSVSTLTIQRTQQEDSAVYLCASSLEGVGGMNTEAFFGQGTRLTVV.